The sequence of this TCR beta chain was determined in a study of cytomegalovirus exposure and HLA in healthy donors. Study observations and caveats: Indistinguishability led to the exclusion of some V segments, TRBV6-2 and TRBV6-3 included.

As for this clone: Its matching antigen is unknown.

The primer mix had 60 Vbeta and 13 Jbeta primers. Only in-frame clones appear in the TCRdb table, and some are missing; sequencing was by immunoSEQ multiplex PCR. Its listing shows some 120,000 clones. CDR1 and CDR2 from the germline V gene are LNHDA and SQIVND (reference sequence). V shed 8 bases and J shed 7 bases, with 15 bases lying between them. This CDR3 spans 13 amino acids. This clonotype was obtained from a man aged 18 to 29 in good health and CMV-seronegative. The sequenced sample was PBMCs. The chain employs TRBV19 and TRBJ2-1, with a weak D call TRBD2 (5 bases). The chain's CDR3 is CASGTLDINEQFF. DNA for the CDR3: TGTGCCAGTGGCACACTAGATATAAATGAGCAGTTCTTC.